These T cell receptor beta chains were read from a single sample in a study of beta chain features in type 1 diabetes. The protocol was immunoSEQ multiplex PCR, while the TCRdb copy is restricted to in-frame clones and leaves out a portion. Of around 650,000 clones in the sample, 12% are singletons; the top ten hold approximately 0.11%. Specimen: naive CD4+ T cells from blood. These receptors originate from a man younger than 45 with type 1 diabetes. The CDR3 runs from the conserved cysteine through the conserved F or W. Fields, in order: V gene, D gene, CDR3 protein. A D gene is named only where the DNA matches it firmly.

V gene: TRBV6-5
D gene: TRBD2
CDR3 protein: CASSSGGYEQYF

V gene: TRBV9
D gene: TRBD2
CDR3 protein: CASSPHVWAGGRETQYF

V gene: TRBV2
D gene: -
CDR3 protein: CASSAGGGYNEQFF

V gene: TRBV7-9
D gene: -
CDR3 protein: CASSTTDSSGYTF

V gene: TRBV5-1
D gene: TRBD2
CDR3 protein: CASGQTSGGLEQFF

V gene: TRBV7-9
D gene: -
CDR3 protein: CASSRIEVATGTDTQYF

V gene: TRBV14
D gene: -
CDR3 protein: CASSQSGPNGYTF

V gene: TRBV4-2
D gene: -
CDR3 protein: CASSQDFAGITGANVLTF

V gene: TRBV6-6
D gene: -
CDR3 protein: CASSYPGQTTYEQYF

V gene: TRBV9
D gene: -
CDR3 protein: CASSVGGSPNTGELFF

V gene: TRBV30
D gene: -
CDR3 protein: CAWSVLINQPQHF

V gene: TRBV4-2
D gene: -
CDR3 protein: CASSPVQGGGNQPQHF

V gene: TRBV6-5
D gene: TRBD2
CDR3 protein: CASHGGVDSYEQYF